This TCR beta chain appears in the sequencing data of a study of neurological immune-mediated disorders. The method for making cDNA was 5'RACE, and it used 10-nucleotide random UMIs. TCRdb used MiXCR to reprocess the 5' RACE reads, holding one entry per CDR3 protein. The sample gives over 55,000 distinct CDR3 sequences, over 8.5% of which show up once; more than 6.5% is in the top ten. This clonotype was seen many times. V lost 3 bases and J 0 bases, leaving 8 bases between the germline ends. CDR1 is MNHEY and CDR2 is SMNVEV in the germline V gene (reference sequence). This CDR3 spans 14 amino acids. Time point indicated: longitudinal time-point 1 (baseline). The unsorted libraries were made from 2 million PBMCs kept at -80 C.

The V call is TRBV27, the J call TRBJ1-2; D call uncertain. Sequenced sample: PBMCs. The receptor's source is a male donor with HTLV-1-associated myelopathy (HAM/TSP). The CDR3 here is CASSFQRTNYGYTF. CDR3 nucleotide sequence: TGTGCCAGCAGTTTCCAGAGAACTAACTATGGCTACACCTTC.